Described below is a single T cell receptor beta chain sequence and its context. Its specificity is not known. Germline V gene data show CDR1 as MNHNS and CDR2 as SASEGT. This CDR3 comprises 13 residues. V was clipped by 0 bases and J by 3 bases, with 5 bases between them. The entry originates in a study of CD4 T cells in relation to SARS-CoV-2 and coronaviruses. Study as a whole: PBMCs were cultured with antigen for roughly 10 days before TCR beta sequencing. The HLA restriction of the shared crossreactive spike epitopes was mapped.

Assay: immunoSEQ multiplex PCR; the TCRdb copy retains only in-frame clones and omits some. Of approximately 17,000 clones listed, 82% were seen once; the top ten hold roughly 33%. Unexposed donor CD4+ T cells date from 2011-2018, before the COVID-19 pandemic. The cells were cultured for under twelve days before CD4+ T cells were isolated. As cell numbers allowed, unexposed-donor CD4+ T cells faced SARS-CoV-2 S/N and four cold-coronavirus spikes. Half the medium was replaced with IL-2 medium on days 3 and 7. This sequence joins TRBV6-1 and TRBJ1-2; TRBD1 is a possible D gene (5 bases). The sequence derives from a human donor in good health. Sequenced: CD4+ T cells from PBMCs, cultured in vitro. The CDR3 protein is CASSEARDYGYTF. CDR3 coding DNA: TGTGCCAGCAGTGAAGCCAGGGACTATGGCTACACCTTC.